The rows below give T cell receptor beta chains drawn from one sample of a study of graft-versus-host responses after intestinal transplantation. The protocol was immunoSEQ multiplex PCR, while the TCRdb copy is restricted to in-frame clones and leaves out a portion. The data contain about 130,000 clones, around 90% of them singletons. These TCRs' antigens remain unknown. Sequencing was performed on unstimulated CD4+ T cells sorted from spleen or lymph node cells, taken before intestinal transplant. The receptors were sampled from a human donor who received an intestinal transplant. CDR3s include the opening cysteine and the closing phenylalanine or tryptophan. The order of the fields is D gene, V gene, J gene, clone size, CDR3 DNA, CDR3 protein. A D gene is named only where the DNA matches it firmly. The listing skips clone size in some rows; elsewhere it reads once, few, many or a size class.

TRBD2	TRBV7-2	TRBJ2-7	NA	TGTGCCAGCAGCTTTACTAGCGGGGACCTCTACGAGCAGTACTTC	CASSFTSGDLYEQYF
TRBD1	TRBV6-1	TRBJ2-7	NA	TGTGCCAGCAACTCTCCGGACAGGGGGCATGAAGAGCAGTACTTC	CASNSPDRGHEEQYF
TRBD2	TRBV5-1	TRBJ2-5	once	TGCGCCAGCAGCGAAGGGACTAGCGGGAGGAGACTACTAAAGCAGTACTTC	CASSEGTSGRRLLKQYF
NA	TRBV29-1	TRBJ1-2	NA	TGCAGCGTAGGGGGGAACTATGGCTACACCTTC	CSVGGNYGYTF
TRBD2	TRBV19	TRBJ2-1	once	TGTGCCAGTAGTATTTCAGGACTAGCGCCATCCTACAATGAGCAGTTCTTC	CASSISGLAPSYNEQFF
TRBD1	TRBV25-1	TRBJ1-2	NA	TGTGCCAGCACTGCCCGGACAGGGGGCGAGTATGGCTACACCTTC	CASTARTGGEYGYTF
TRBD2	TRBV6-1	TRBJ2-5	NA	TGTGCCAGCAGTGTAGCGGGGGCTCGGGAGACCCAGTACTTC	CASSVAGARETQYF
TRBD2	TRBV5-6	TRBJ2-3	NA	TGTGCCAGCAGCTCTGAACGGCCGGGACTAGTGACGAGCACAGATACGCAGTATTTT	CASSSERPGLVTSTDTQYF
TRBD2	TRBV2	TRBJ2-1	NA	TGTGCCAGCAGCGGCGGGAGGGTCTCGTTCTTC	CASSGGRVSFF
NA	TRBV6-5	TRBJ1-1	NA	TGTGCCACCACGAGAGCGGGACGGAACACTGAAGCTTTCTTT	CATTRAGRNTEAFF
NA	TRBV12-5	TRBJ2-1	NA	TGTGCTAGTGGGCCCGAGGGGAGGCTTAGCTCCTACAATGAGCAGTTCTTC	CASGPEGRLSSYNEQFF
NA	TRBV30	TRBJ1-3	NA	TGTGCCGGGGGAGGGGGTGGAAACACCATATATTTT	CAGGGGGNTIYF
NA	TRBV28	TRBJ2-1	NA	TGTGCCAGCAGGGACTACAATGAGCAGTTCTTC	CASRDYNEQFF
NA	TRBV6-5	TRBJ2-1	NA	TGTGCCAGCAGTTACTCGAGATACAATGAGCAGTTCTTC	CASSYSRYNEQFF
TRBD2	TRBV7-3	TRBJ2-1	few	TGTGCCAGCAGCCTTCCTAGCGGGGGCGAGCAGTTCTTC	CASSLPSGGEQFF
NA	TRBV30	TRBJ2-3	once	TGTGCCTGGAGTGCAGGGGTCGATACGCAGTATTTT	CAWSAGVDTQYF
TRBD1	TRBV5-1	TRBJ2-2	once	TGCGCCAGCAGCGGGACAGGGGCCACCGGGGAGCTGTTTTTT	CASSGTGATGELFF
NA	TRBV7-6	TRBJ2-3	NA	TGTGCCAGCAGCTGGGGATTCCCCACAGATACGCAGTATTTT	CASSWGFPTDTQYF
TRBD1	TRBV28	TRBJ1-2	NA	TGTGCCACCGGGACAGTGGTTTATGGCTACACCTTC	CATGTVVYGYTF
NA	TRBV28	TRBJ1-2	NA	TGTGCCAGCAGCGGGACCTTGGGCTACACCTTC	CASSGTLGYTF
NA	TRBV6-5	TRBJ2-1	NA	TGTGCCAGCAGGGTACAGTCCGCCAATGAGCAGTTCTTC	CASRVQSANEQFF
NA	TRBV6-4	TRBJ2-7	NA	TGTGCCAGCAGTGAAAGGGATCACTCCTACGAGCAGTACTTC	CASSERDHSYEQYF
NA	TRBV28	TRBJ1-2	NA	TGTGCCAGCAGTTTGAGGGTAGCTAACTATGGCTACACCTTC	CASSLRVANYGYTF
NA	TRBV5-5	TRBJ2-1	NA	TGTGCCAGCAGCTTCCGACGGGACTTCCCCGAGTGGTTCTTC	CASSFRRDFPEWFF
NA	TRBV2	TRBJ1-2	once	TGTGCCAGCAGTGAGGTGGGGTTTAACTATGGCTACACCTTC	CASSEVGFNYGYTF
NA	TRBV2	TRBJ2-1	NA	TGTGCCAGTTCCCTGGGGGTTGAGCAGTTCTTC	CASSLGVEQFF
TRBD1	TRBV11-2	TRBJ1-5	NA	TGTGCCAGCAGCGGACAGACAGGGATCTATAGCAATCAGCCCCAGCATTTT	CASSGQTGIYSNQPQHF
TRBD2	TRBV7-2	TRBJ2-2	once	TGTGCCAGCAGCTCCCCGTCCGGGAGGGCCAACACCGGGGAGCTGTTTTTT	CASSSPSGRANTGELFF
TRBD1	TRBV19	TRBJ1-1	NA	TGTGCCAGTACCCGGACAGGGACAGTTGCCCTAGCCGGGGGTCTTCCTGAAGCTTTCTTT	CASTRTGTVALAGGLPEAFF